The TCR beta chain under discussion was sequenced for a study of shared clonotypes between healthy human individuals. Study-level results: Generation probability values for non-shared clonotypes were lower than those for clonotypes shared by all four donors.

As to this clone: The antigen is unknown.

Here immunoSEQ multiplex PCR was the method, and the copy in TCRdb shows in-frame clones only, minus some. The sample shows roughly 1.5 million clones, roughly 98% of them seen only once. The sequencing sample was made of naive CD4+ T cells sorted from blood. Subset given: CD45RA+ positively selected. This TCR came from a man younger than 45 in good health.

Here the CDR3 reads CASSMAVTYEQYF. The CDR3 region has the DNA TGTGCCAGTAGTATGGCAGTTACCTACGAGCAGTACTTC. This rearrangement joins TRBV19 to TRBJ2-7, with D unresolved. V was pared by 3 bases and J by 2 bases, with 8 bases between. CDR1 is LNHDA and CDR2 is SQIVND in the germline V gene (reference sequence). The CDR3 extends over 13 amino acids.